This T cell receptor beta chain is from a study of OX40 agonist ivuxolimab in advanced cancers. TCRdb keeps only in-frame clones here, not all; method: immunoSEQ multiplex PCR. Here the sample spans about 14,000 clones, about four fifths being singletons. Sequencing was performed on CD4+ or CD8+ T cells sorted from blood, taken in a trial of the OX40 agonist ivuxolimab. The receptor's source is an adult with an advanced solid tumor such as melanoma, head and neck, liver or kidney cancer.

CDR3 in DNA: TGTGCCAGCAGCTTTAGGGGGCCCACCGGGGAGCTGTTTTTT. As protein: CASSFRGPTGELFF. This chain joins TRBV7-2 and TRBJ2-2, with TRBD1 matching 7 bases. The CDR3 covers 14 residues. Germline V CDR1 and CDR2: SGHTA, FQGNSA. V was clipped by 3 bases and J by 4 bases; unmatched bases: 2.